Many counts were recorded for the clone carrying this TCR beta chain. The antigen is unknown. This specimen comes from a study of T-cell reconstitution after alpha-beta-depleted transplantation in children. Unique molecular identifiers were incorporated when the TCRbeta library was constructed. MiXCR, applied by TCRdb to the PCR reads, yields one record per CDR3 protein. The sample holds around 190,000 distinct CDR3 sequences, 5.5% to 7% seen once. Findings and limits, study-wide: Newly generated T cells supplied most T-cell counts and diversity one year post-transplant. Recipient T cells and thymic progenitors that survived gave rise to the high TCRbeta diversity observed at day 60 in some patients. The study reportedly traced alpha-beta T cells about two months after transplant to several hundred expanded graft clones.

The V end was cut by 1 base, the J end by 7 bases, with 19 bases between. CDR3 length: 16 residues. Germline assignment: CDR1 SGHVS and CDR2 FNYEAQ. The chain employs TRBV7-6 and TRBJ2-5, with no clear D. The sequencing used PBMCs, collected before TCRalphabeta/CD19-depleted stem cell transplant. This clonotype was obtained from a boy aged 2 to 10 with acute lymphoblastic leukemia, due to receive a stem cell transplant. The CDR3 coding sequence is TGTGCCAGCAGCTTAGTACGCTGGTTCCTCCCGGGGACCCAGTACTTC. It specifies CASSLVRWFLPGTQYF.